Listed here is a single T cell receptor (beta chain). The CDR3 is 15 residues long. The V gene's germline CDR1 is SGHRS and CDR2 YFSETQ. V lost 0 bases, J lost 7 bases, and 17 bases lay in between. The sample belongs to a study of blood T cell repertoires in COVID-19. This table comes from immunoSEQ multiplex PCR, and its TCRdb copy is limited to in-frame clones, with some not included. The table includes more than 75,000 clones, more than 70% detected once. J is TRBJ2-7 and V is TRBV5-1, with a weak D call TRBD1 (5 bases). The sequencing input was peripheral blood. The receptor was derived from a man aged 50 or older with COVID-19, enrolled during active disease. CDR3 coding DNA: TGCGCCAGCAGCTTGGCCGGAGACAGTGTCTCTGAGCAGTACTTC. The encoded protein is CASSLAGDSVSEQYF. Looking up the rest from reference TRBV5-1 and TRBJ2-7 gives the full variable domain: KAGVTQTPRYLIKTRGQQVTLSCSPISGHRSVSWYQQTPGQGLQFLFEYFSETQRNKGNFPGRFSGRQFSNSRSEMNVSTLELGDSALYLCASSLAGDSVSEQYFGPGTRLTVT.